The 20 T cell receptor beta chains given below trace back to one sample, sequenced in a study of monozygotic twins with inflammatory bowel disease. From its re-call of the 5' RACE reads, TCRdb lists each CDR3 protein once, without DNA. This repertoire includes approximately 420,000 distinct CDR3 sequences. The sample consisted of blood. These receptors all come from a human donor with ulcerative colitis or Crohn's disease, or a healthy co-twin of an affected twin (not recorded which).

V is TRBV27 and J is TRBJ2-1. The CDR3 length is 12 residues. The germline gives CDR1 MNHEY, CDR2 SMNVEV (reference sequence). CDR3 amino acids: CASFNSRNEQFF.

This sequence joins TRBV6-6 and TRBJ1-2; TCRdb's D call, TRBD1, is unchecked because there is no DNA. The CDR3 has 12 amino acids. The germline V gene encodes CDR1 MNHNY and CDR2 SVGAGI (reference sequence). The CDR3 protein is CASSFRDYGYTF.

This chain connects TRBV10-3 to TRBJ2-7; TCRdb calls TRBD2, which cannot be checked without DNA. The germline V gene has CDR1 ENHRY and CDR2 SYGVKD. The CDR3 loop spans 13 amino acids. CDR3 protein: CAINGRANDEQYF.

The chain joins TRBV7-2 to TRBJ2-5; the D call of TRBD1 rests on TCRdb alone, since no DNA is present to check it. From germline, CDR1 is SGHTA and CDR2 FQGNSA. CDR3 length: 13 amino acids. CDR3 sequence reads: CASSLAGPGAQYF.

J is TRBJ2-3 and V is TRBV11-2. Germline V gene lookup returns CDR1 SGHAT and CDR2 FQNNGV. This CDR3 region has 14 residues. The CDR3 protein is CASSILAGTDTQYF.

The chain combines TRBV6-2 or TRBV6-3 with TRBJ2-1; absent DNA, TCRdb's TRBD1 call cannot be checked. Germline CDR1 is MNHEY and CDR2 is SVGEGT. The CDR3 has 16 residues. CDR3 residues: CASTLPARGSYNEQFF.

V and J are TRBV20-1 and TRBJ2-5; with no DNA, the TCRdb D assignment of TRBD1 cannot be verified. Germline CDR1 and CDR2: DFQATT and SNEGSKA (reference sequence). The CDR3 has 12 amino acids. CDR3 loop: CSASRGEETQYF.

CDR3: CASTPGLFFGYTF. The V gene is TRBV7-2, the J gene TRBJ1-2. There are 13 residues in the CDR3. CDR1 and CDR2 (germline): SGHTA, FQGNSA.

The rearrangement links TRBV7-9 to TRBJ2-7; the D call from TCRdb, TRBD1, cannot be confirmed without DNA. The CDR3 covers 15 residues. Germline V gives CDR1 SEHNR, CDR2 FQNEAQ (reference sequence). CDR3 in amino acids: CASSPRRQGSYEQYF. The full variable domain, in which reference TRBV7-9 and TRBJ2-7 provide the parts outside the CDR3, is DTGVSQNPRHKITKRGQNVTFRCDPISEHNRLYWYRQTLGQGPEFLTYFQNEAQLEKSRLLSDRFSAERPKGSFSTLEIQRTEQGDSAMYLCASSPRRQGSYEQYFGPGTRLTVT.

The chain combines TRBV15 with TRBJ2-1; TCRdb lists TRBD2, though no DNA is available to test this call. In germline, CDR1 is LNHNV, CDR2 YYDKDF (reference sequence). The CDR3 contains 15 residues. CDR3: CATSREAGVGNEQFF.

The rearrangement links TRBV12-3 or TRBV12-4 to TRBJ2-1; TCRdb's D call of TRBD2 is untestable without DNA. This CDR3 has 15 residues. The CDR3 sequence is CASSLAGGPTVEQFF.

The rearrangement joins TRBV5-4 to TRBJ2-2; TCRdb lists TRBD2, though no DNA is available to test this call. This CDR3 is built from 16 residues. Per the germline V gene, CDR1 is SGHNT and CDR2 is YYREEE (reference sequence). The CDR3 protein is CASSRPGLAATGELFF.

The chain couples TRBV5-1 to TRBJ1-2; TCRdb outputs TRBD1, but without DNA this stays unchecked. Germline CDR1 and CDR2: SGHRS and YFSETQ. This CDR3 is 16 amino acids long. The CDR3 here is CASSSRPPGQNYGYTF.

The chain joins TRBV20-1 to TRBJ1-6; TCRdb designates TRBD1, a call that cannot be tested without DNA. Per germline, CDR1 DFQATT and CDR2 SNEGSKA (reference sequence). The CDR3 extends over 15 amino acids. The CDR3 sequence: CSAPRGARDNSPLHF.

This chain connects TRBV7-2 to TRBJ1-2. The CDR3 extends over 11 amino acids. Germline V gives CDR1 SGHTA, CDR2 FQGNSA. The CDR3 protein is CASSLDEGYTF.

V gene TRBV5-1 combines with J gene TRBJ1-2; TCRdb's D gene call, TRBD1, goes unchecked for lack of DNA. This CDR3 is built from 13 residues. Germline V gene sequence: CDR1 SGHRS, CDR2 YFSETQ. The CDR3 spells CASSSTGENGYTF.

The chain uses TRBV3-1 and TRBJ2-7. CDR3 size: 15 residues. The germline gives CDR1 LGHDT, CDR2 YNNKEL (reference sequence). CDR3 sequence reads: CASSQVSVGSYEQYF.

The rearrangement joins TRBV7-9 to TRBJ2-6; without DNA, the TCRdb call of TRBD1 cannot be checked. CDR1 is SEHNR, CDR2 FQNEAQ, per germline (reference sequence). The CDR3 runs 17 residues. The chain's CDR3 is CASSPGQASSGANVLTF.

The chain has TRBV30 and TRBJ1-2. This CDR3 has 15 residues. The germline CDR1 and CDR2 sequences are GTSNPN and SVGIG (reference sequence). The CDR3 protein is CAWSVWEGLNYGYTF. The full variable domain, in which reference TRBV30 and TRBJ1-2 provide the parts outside the CDR3, is SQTIHQWPATLVQPVGSPLSLECTVEGTSNPNLYWYRQAAGRGLQLLFYSVGIGQISSEVPQNLSASRPQDRQFILSSKKLLLSDSGFYLCAWSVWEGLNYGYTFGSGTRLTVV.

The V call is TRBV28, the J call TRBJ1-1. The CDR3 is 13 amino acids. Germline V gene sequence: CDR1 MDHEN, CDR2 SYDVKM. The CDR3 is CASSLRADFRAFF. Full variable domain (missing parts from reference TRBV28 and TRBJ1-1): DVKVTQSSRYLVKRTGEKVFLECVQDMDHENMFWYRQDPGLGLRLIYFSYDVKMKEKGDIPEGYSVSREKKERFSLILESASTNQTSMYLCASSLRADFRAFFGQGTRLTVV.